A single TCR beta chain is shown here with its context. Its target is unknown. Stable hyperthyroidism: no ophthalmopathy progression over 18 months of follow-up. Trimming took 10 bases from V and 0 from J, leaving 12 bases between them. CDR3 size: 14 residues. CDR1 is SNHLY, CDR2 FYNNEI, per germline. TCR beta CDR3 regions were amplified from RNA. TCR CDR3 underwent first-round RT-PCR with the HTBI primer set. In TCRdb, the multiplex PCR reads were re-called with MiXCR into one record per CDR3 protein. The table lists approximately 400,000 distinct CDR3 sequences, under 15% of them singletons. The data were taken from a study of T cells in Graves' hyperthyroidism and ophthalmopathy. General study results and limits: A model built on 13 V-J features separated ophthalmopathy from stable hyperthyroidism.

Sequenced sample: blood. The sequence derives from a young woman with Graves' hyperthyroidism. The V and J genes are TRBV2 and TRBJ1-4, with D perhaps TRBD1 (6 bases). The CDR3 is CATQTGATNEKLFF. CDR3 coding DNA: TGTGCCACCCAGACAGGAGCAACTAATGAAAAACTGTTTTTT.